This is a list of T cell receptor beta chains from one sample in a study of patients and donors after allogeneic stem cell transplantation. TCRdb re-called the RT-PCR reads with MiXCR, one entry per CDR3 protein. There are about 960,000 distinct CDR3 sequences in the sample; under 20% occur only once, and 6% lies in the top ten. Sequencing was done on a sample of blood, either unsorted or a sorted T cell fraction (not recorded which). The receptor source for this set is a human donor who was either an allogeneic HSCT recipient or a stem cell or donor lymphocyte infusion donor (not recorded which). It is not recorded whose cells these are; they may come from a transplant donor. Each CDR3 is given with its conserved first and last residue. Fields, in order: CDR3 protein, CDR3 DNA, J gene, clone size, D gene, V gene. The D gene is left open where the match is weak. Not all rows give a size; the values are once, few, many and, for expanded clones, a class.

CATRKTEAFF TGTGCCACCCGAAAGACTGAAGCTTTCTTT TRBJ1-1 - - TRBV28
CASSFRYTGELFF TGCGCCAGCAGCTTCAGATACACCGGGGAGCTGTTTTTT TRBJ2-2 - - TRBV5-1
CASSAHTAGGETQYF TGTGCCAGCAGCGCACACACTGCAGGGGGAGAGACCCAGTACTTC TRBJ2-5 - TRBD1 TRBV9
CSAWDDRETEAFF TGCAGTGCCTGGGACGATAGAGAGACTGAAGCTTTCTTT TRBJ1-1 few - TRBV20-1
CASSPREGTDTQYF TGTGCCAGCAGCCCCCGGGAGGGAACAGATACGCAGTATTTT TRBJ2-3 - TRBD2 TRBV9
CASSESYYNEQFF TGTGCCAGCAGTGAAAGTTACTACAATGAGCAGTTCTTC TRBJ2-1 - - TRBV2
CASSKAAPTDTQYF TGCGCCAGCAGCAAAGCGGCCCCCACAGATACGCAGTATTTT TRBJ2-3 few - TRBV5-1
CASGPGVAYEQYF TGTGCCAGCGGCCCAGGGGTGGCCTACGAGCAGTACTTC TRBJ2-7 - - TRBV18
CATSDFRGIRDDGQFF TGTGCCACCAGTGATTTCCGCGGGATTCGAGACGATGGGCAGTTCTTC TRBJ2-1 - - TRBV24-1
CASSSTGVSNQPQHF TGTGCCAGCAGTTCTACAGGGGTTAGCAATCAGCCCCAGCATTTT TRBJ1-5 - TRBD1 TRBV12-3/TRBV12-4
CASSRLAGGPDEQFF TGTGCCAGCAGCCGTCTAGCGGGGGGGCCCGATGAGCAGTTCTTC TRBJ2-1 few TRBD2 TRBV11-2
CASGLVLGRSDNEQFF TGTGCTAGTGGTTTGGTATTAGGTAGATCCGACAATGAGCAGTTCTTC TRBJ2-1 few - TRBV12-5
CASSFTEWNSPLHF TGTGCCAGCAGTTTCACCGAGTGGAATTCACCCCTCCACTTT TRBJ1-6 once - TRBV27
CATSAGATEAFF TGTGCCACCAGTGCGGGTGCCACTGAAGCTTTCTTT TRBJ1-1 - - TRBV24-1
CSAKTGAQPQHF TGCAGTGCTAAGACAGGGGCTCAGCCCCAGCATTTT TRBJ1-5 - TRBD1 TRBV20-1
CASRVAATDTQYF TGTGCCAGCAGGGTGGCCGCCACAGATACGCAGTATTTT TRBJ2-3 few - TRBV7-2
CASSYGGLPYEQYF TGTGCCAGCAGTTACGGGGGGTTGCCCTACGAGCAGTACTTC TRBJ2-7 - - TRBV6-5
CASSLSRGGGNQPQHF TGTGCCAGCAGTTTATCGAGAGGGGGAGGCAATCAGCCCCAGCATTTT TRBJ1-5 - - TRBV27
CASSLYSGGAWRSTDTQYF TGTGCCAGCAGCTTATACAGCGGGGGGGCCTGGCGCTCTACAGATACGCAGTATTTT TRBJ2-3 few TRBD2 TRBV11-2
CASSMTTGGYEQYF TGTGCCAGCAGCATGACGACAGGGGGCTACGAGCAGTACTTC TRBJ2-7 - TRBD1 TRBV7-2
CSILAGGGYEQYF TGCAGTATTTTAGCGGGAGGTGGCTACGAGCAGTACTTC TRBJ2-7 - TRBD2 TRBV20-1
CASGPGDEQFF TGTGCCAGCGGACCGGGCGATGAGCAGTTCTTC TRBJ2-1 once - TRBV25-1